This TCR beta chain was recorded in a study of T cell changes during pregnancy in multiple sclerosis. V was clipped by 4 bases and J by 0 bases, with 13 bases between them. This CDR3 has 16 amino acids. Germline loops: CDR1 SGHKS, CDR2 YYEKEE (reference sequence). Produced via immunoSEQ multiplex PCR; TCRdb's table is partial and in-frame only. Of about 15,000 clones detected, approximately 84% appear once; the ten largest clones hold 8% to 10%. The sequencing used CD8+ T cells from peripheral blood mononuclear cells, collected in the second trimester of pregnancy. V and J are TRBV5-5 and TRBJ1-4; no definite D call. The TCR sequence derives from a female donor in good health, enrolled as a control in a pregnancy study. The CDR3 reads CASSPLASATNEKLFF. CDR3 DNA sequence: TGTGCCAGCAGCCCCCTGGCATCTGCAACTAATGAAAAACTGTTTTTT. Drawing the rest from reference TRBV5-5 and TRBJ1-4, the complete variable domain is DAGVTQSPTHLIKTRGQQVTLRCSPISGHKSVSWYQQVLGQGPQFIFQYYEKEERGRGNFPDRFSARQFPNYSSELNVNALLLGDSALYLCASSPLASATNEKLFFGSGTQLSVL.